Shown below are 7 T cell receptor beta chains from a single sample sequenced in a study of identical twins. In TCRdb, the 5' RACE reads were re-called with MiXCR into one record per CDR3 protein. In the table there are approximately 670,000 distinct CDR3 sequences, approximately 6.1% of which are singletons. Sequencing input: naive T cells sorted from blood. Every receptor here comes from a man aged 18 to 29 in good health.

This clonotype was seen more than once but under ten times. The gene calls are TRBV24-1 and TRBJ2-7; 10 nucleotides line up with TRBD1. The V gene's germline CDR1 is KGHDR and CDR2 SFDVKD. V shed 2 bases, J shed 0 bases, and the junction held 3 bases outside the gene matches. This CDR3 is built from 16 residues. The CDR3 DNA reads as TGTGCCACCAGTGATTCCGGGACAGGGGACTCCTACGAGCAGTACTTC. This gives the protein CATSDSGTGDSYEQYF.

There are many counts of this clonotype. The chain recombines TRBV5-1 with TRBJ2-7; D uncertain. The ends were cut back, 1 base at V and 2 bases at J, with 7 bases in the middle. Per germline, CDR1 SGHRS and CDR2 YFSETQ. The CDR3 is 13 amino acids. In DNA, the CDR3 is TGCGCCAGCAGCTTGCAGGCCGCCTACGAGCAGTACTTC. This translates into CASSLQAAYEQYF.

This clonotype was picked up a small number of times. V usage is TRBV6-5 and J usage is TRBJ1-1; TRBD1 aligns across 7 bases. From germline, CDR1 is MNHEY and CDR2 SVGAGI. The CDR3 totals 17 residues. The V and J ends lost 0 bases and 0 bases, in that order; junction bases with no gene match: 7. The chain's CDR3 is CASSYSTLQGVNTEAFF. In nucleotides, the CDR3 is TGTGCCAGCAGTTACTCGACTCTCCAGGGGGTGAACACTGAAGCTTTCTTT.

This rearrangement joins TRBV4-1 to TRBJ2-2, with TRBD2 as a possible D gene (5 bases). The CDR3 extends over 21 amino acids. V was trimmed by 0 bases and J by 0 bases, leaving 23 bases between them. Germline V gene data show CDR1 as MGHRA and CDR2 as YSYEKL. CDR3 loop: CASSQEIGSPYSDTNTGELFF. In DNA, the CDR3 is TGCGCCAGCAGCCAAGAGATTGGGAGTCCTTATAGCGACACGAACACCGGGGAGCTGTTTTTT.

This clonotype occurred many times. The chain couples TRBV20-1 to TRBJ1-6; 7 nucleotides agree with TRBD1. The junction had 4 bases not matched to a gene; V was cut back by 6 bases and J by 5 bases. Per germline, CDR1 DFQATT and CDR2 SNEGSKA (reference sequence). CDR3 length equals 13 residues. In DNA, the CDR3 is TGCAGTGCCCTGACAGGGAATAATTCACCCCTCCACTTT. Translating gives CSALTGNNSPLHF.

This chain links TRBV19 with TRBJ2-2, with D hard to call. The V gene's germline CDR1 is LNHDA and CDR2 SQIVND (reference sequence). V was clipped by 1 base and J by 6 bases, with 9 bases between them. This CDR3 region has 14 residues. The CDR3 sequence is CASSIVAGSGELFF. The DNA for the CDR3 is TGTGCCAGTAGTATAGTCGCAGGTTCCGGGGAGCTGTTTTTT. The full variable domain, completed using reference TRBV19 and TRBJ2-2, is DGGITQSPKYLFRKEGQNVTLSCEQNLNHDAMYWYRQDPGQGLRLIYYSQIVNDFQKGDIAEGYSVSREKKESFPLTVTSAQKNPTAFYLCASSIVAGSGELFFGEGSRLTVL.

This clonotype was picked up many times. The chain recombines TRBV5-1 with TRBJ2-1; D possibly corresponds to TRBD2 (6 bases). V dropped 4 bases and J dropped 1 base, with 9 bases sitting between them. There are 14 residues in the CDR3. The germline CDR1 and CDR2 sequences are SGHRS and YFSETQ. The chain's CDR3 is CASSISGSYNEQFF. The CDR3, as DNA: TGCGCCAGCAGCATTAGCGGTTCCTACAATGAGCAGTTCTTC.